Reported below is one TCR beta chain. The sample is drawn from a study of T cell responses to AZD1222 COVID-19 vaccine. As for the study in general: Pooling covered second doses at about 4 or about 12 weeks.

The assay was immunoSEQ multiplex PCR, and TCRdb's table has in-frame clones only and misses some. The table has more than 90,000 clones, 65% to 85% seen once. The V end was cut by 6 bases, the J end by 2 bases, with 13 bases between. The germline V gene encodes CDR1 SGHDN and CDR2 FVKESK. The CDR3 loop spans 14 amino acids. The TCR comes from an adult in good health. Sequencing was performed on peripheral blood, taken on day 0 of AZD1222 vaccination. The chain recombines TRBV14 with TRBJ2-5; D is ambiguous. CDR3 in DNA: TGTGCCAGCAGTCCTCGGCACTCGCAAGAGACCCAGTACTTC. It yields the protein CASSPRHSQETQYF.